The 29 T cell receptor beta chains in this list originate from one sample, sequenced in a study of blood T cell repertoires in COVID-19. TCRdb keeps only in-frame clones here, not all; method: immunoSEQ multiplex PCR. This table has some 150,000 clones, less than 85% appearing once. The material sequenced was peripheral blood. The receptor source for this set is a woman of 80 years or more in a cohort sampled during active or convalescent COVID-19.

J is TRBJ1-2 and V is TRBV18; the match to TRBD1 covers 7 bases. There are 16 residues in the CDR3. The germline gives CDR1 KGHSH, CDR2 LQKENI. V trimming: 4 bases; J trimming: 3 bases; junction bases outside the gene matches: 11. CDR3 DNA: TGTGCCAGCTCACACTCGACAGGGCGAGTCGACTATGGCTACACCTTC. This gives the protein CASSHSTGRVDYGYTF.

V gene TRBV5-4 combines with J gene TRBJ1-2, with D possibly matching TRBD1 (6 bases). The germline gives CDR1 SGHNT, CDR2 YYREEE (reference sequence). This CDR3 has 14 residues. The V end lost 2 bases, the J end lost 7 bases, and 15 bases lay between the germline ends. This chain's CDR3 is CASSLPGQGGGYTF. In DNA form, the CDR3 reads TGTGCCAGCAGCTTACCGGGACAAGGTGGTGGCTACACCTTC.

This clone was observed a single time. This sequence joins TRBV20-1 and TRBJ2-2, with a tentative D call TRBD2 (5 bases). Germline CDR1 is DFQATT and CDR2 is SNEGSKA (reference sequence). The V end lost 3 bases, the J end lost 4 bases, and 9 bases lay between the germline ends. The CDR3 has 13 amino acids. In DNA form, the CDR3 reads TGCAGTGCTAGTAGGGCGGGCACCGGGGAGCTGTTTTTT. This encodes CSASRAGTGELFF.

The chain links TRBV29-1 to TRBJ1-5; perhaps TRBD1 as D (6 bases). The germline V gene has CDR1 SQVTM and CDR2 ANQGSEA. V lost 5 bases to trimming and J lost 9 bases, with 17 bases between them. The CDR3 is made up of 13 amino acids. For the CDR3, the DNA is TGCAGCGTTTCCAAGGACAGCAATGGGCCCCAGCATTTT. The encoded protein is CSVSKDSNGPQHF.

This clone has just one count. CDR3 sequence reads: CASSPRPGKNSGGPGTQYF. The CDR3 nucleotides read TGTGCCAGCTCACCACGACCGGGAAAAAACAGCGGGGGGCCAGGTACGCAGTATTTT. The V call is TRBV18, the J call TRBJ2-3; 9 bases are shared with TRBD2. The CDR3 has 19 amino acids. Germline V gene sequence: CDR1 KGHSH, CDR2 LQKENI. The J segment lost 8 bases and the V segment lost 1 base, leaving 19 bases of the junction unmatched. Full variable domain (missing parts from reference TRBV18 and TRBJ2-3): NAGVMQNPRHLVRRRGQEARLRCSPMKGHSHVYWYRQLPEEGLKFMVYLQKENIIDESGMPKERFSAEFPKEGPSILRIQQVVRGDSAAYFCASSPRPGKNSGGPGTQYFGPGTRLTVL.

This chain links TRBV7-8 with TRBJ1-3; possibly TRBD1 for D (5 bases). Germline V lookup: CDR1 SGHVS, CDR2 FQNEAQ. The CDR3 has 18 residues. The V end lost 1 base, the J end lost 0 bases, and 16 bases lay between the germline ends. This chain's CDR3 is CASSLVRQSVLSGNTIYF. The CDR3 DNA reads TGTGCCAGCAGCTTAGTAAGACAGAGTGTCCTCTCTGGAAACACCATATATTTT.

The chain uses TRBV5-1 and TRBJ2-7; perhaps TRBD2 as D (5 bases). Germline CDR1 SGHRS, CDR2 YFSETQ. V lost 1 base to trimming and J lost 4 bases, with 6 bases between them. The CDR3 covers 12 residues. The CDR3 DNA reads as TGCGCCAGCAGCTTGACGGGGTACGAGCAGTACGTC. It translates to CASSLTGYEQYV.

CDR3 sequence (DNA): TGTGCCAGCAGCCAAGATCTCGGGACTATCTCGAACACCATATATTTT. Protein sequence: CASSQDLGTISNTIYF. The chain is built from TRBV3-1 (or the pseudogene TRBV3-2) and TRBJ1-3; a weak D match, TRBD1 (5 bases). CDR1 is LGHDT, CDR2 YNNKEL, per germline (reference sequence). The CDR3 is made up of 16 amino acids. The germline V and J ends were trimmed by 0 bases and 7 bases, with 16 bases remaining between them.

The chain uses TRBV5-1 and TRBJ2-1; TRBD2 agrees at 13 bases. The CDR3 has 15 residues. Germline V CDR1 and CDR2: SGHRS, YFSETQ. The V gene end was trimmed by 2 bases and the J gene end by 6 bases; junction bases not matched to a gene: 2. CDR3 sequence: CASSFWTSGGNEQFF. As DNA, the CDR3 is TGCGCCAGCAGCTTTTGGACTAGCGGGGGCAATGAGCAGTTCTTC. The whole variable domain, remainder taken from reference TRBV5-1 and TRBJ2-1, is KAGVTQTPRYLIKTRGQQVTLSCSPISGHRSVSWYQQTPGQGLQFLFEYFSETQRNKGNFPGRFSGRQFSNSRSEMNVSTLELGDSALYLCASSFWTSGGNEQFFGPGTRLTVL.

This sequence joins TRBV15 and TRBJ2-3; D is possibly TRBD1 (5 bases). The CDR3 has 13 amino acids. Trimming removed 3 bases at V and 4 bases at J, with 8 bases between. Germline V CDR1 and CDR2: LNHNV, YYDKDF (reference sequence). The CDR3 DNA is TGTGCCACCAGCAGTCAGGGCGCAGATACGCAGTATTTT. It specifies CATSSQGADTQYF.

This chain connects TRBV11-2 to TRBJ1-1; 10 nucleotides agree with TRBD1. V shed 5 bases and J 3 bases; nucleotides not matched to a gene: 18. The CDR3 spans 19 residues. Germline-derived CDR1 and CDR2 are SGHAT and FQNNGV. The CDR3 coding sequence is TGTGCCAGCAGCCCTACACGGGGACAGGGGAGAGTGAGGTACACTGAAGCTTTCTTT. Amino acid sequence: CASSPTRGQGRVRYTEAFF. The complete variable domain, with remaining parts taken from reference TRBV11-2 and TRBJ1-1, reads EAGVAQSPRYKIIEKRQSVAFWCNPISGHATLYWYQQILGQGPKLLIQFQNNGVVDDSQLPKDRFSAERLKGVDSTLKIQPAKLEDSAVYLCASSPTRGQGRVRYTEAFFGQGTRLTVV.

The chain joins TRBV19 to TRBJ1-4; no firm D call. The V gene's germline CDR1 is LNHDA and CDR2 SQIVND (reference sequence). The CDR3 runs to 14 residues. With 5 bases removed from V and 0 bases from J, the gap between germline ends came to 7 bases. This CDR3 reads CASSWEATNEKLFF. In DNA form, the CDR3 reads TGTGCCAGTAGTTGGGAGGCAACTAATGAAAAACTGTTTTTT.

This clone has a single count. V is TRBV11-2 and J is TRBJ2-2, with 8 bases aligning to TRBD2. Germline V gene sequence: CDR1 SGHAT, CDR2 FQNNGV. The CDR3 length is 16 residues. The V gene end was trimmed by 4 bases and the J gene end by 5 bases; junction bases not matched to a gene: 9. For the CDR3, the DNA is TGTGCCAGCAGCTCGAGCGGGGGAGTCGGTACCGGGGAGCTGTTTTTT. Residues: CASSSSGGVGTGELFF.

This clone was recorded many times. CDR3 amino acids: CASSHLQGANTEAFF. As DNA, the CDR3 is TGTGCCAGCAGCCACCTACAGGGGGCGAACACTGAAGCTTTCTTT. V is TRBV28 and J is TRBJ1-1; 9 bases fit TRBD1. Germline trimming cut 6 bases from V and 1 base from J; bases unmatched to any gene: 6. CDR1 MDHEN and CDR2 SYDVKM come from the germline V gene. The CDR3 sequence is 15 residues long.

This clone turned up a few times. V and J are TRBV14 and TRBJ2-2, with TRBD1 identical over 11 bases. This CDR3 contains 14 residues. Germline assignment: CDR1 SGHDN and CDR2 FVKESK. The junction had 3 bases not matched to a gene; V was cut back by 5 bases and J by 7 bases. CDR3 sequence reads: CASSRTGGYGELFF. CDR3 nucleotides: TGTGCCAGCAGCAGGACAGGGGGCTACGGGGAGCTGTTTTTT.

V gene TRBV24-1 combines with J gene TRBJ2-1; possible D gene TRBD2, 6 bases. The CDR3 length is 16 residues. Trimming cost V 0 bases and J 0 bases, with 8 bases left between them. Germline lookup yields CDR1 KGHDR and CDR2 SFDVKD. CDR3 region: CATSDLRGSSYNEQFF. CDR3 DNA: TGTGCCACCAGTGATTTGCGGGGGAGCTCCTACAATGAGCAGTTCTTC.

The J gene is TRBJ2-3, the V gene TRBV3-1 (or the pseudogene TRBV3-2); the D is unclear. Trimming pared 1 base from V and 8 bases from J, leaving 10 bases between. CDR1 LGHDT and CDR2 YNNKEL come from the germline V gene (reference sequence). The CDR3 has 13 amino acids. CDR3 nucleotides: TGTGCCAGCAGCCAAGTTCGAGCTCTTACGCAGTATTTT. It translates to CASSQVRALTQYF.

This chain uses TRBV5-1 with TRBJ1-1; 8 bases are shared with TRBD1. This CDR3 has 14 residues. With 4 bases clipped from V and 1 base from J, the junction kept 3 bases outside the gene matches. Germline assignment: CDR1 SGHRS and CDR2 YFSETQ. CDR3 coding DNA: TGCGCCAGCAGCCGAGGACAGGGGAACACTGAAGCTTTCTTT. Amino acids: CASSRGQGNTEAFF. The full variable domain, in which reference TRBV5-1 and TRBJ1-1 provide the parts outside the CDR3, is KAGVTQTPRYLIKTRGQQVTLSCSPISGHRSVSWYQQTPGQGLQFLFEYFSETQRNKGNFPGRFSGRQFSNSRSEMNVSTLELGDSALYLCASSRGQGNTEAFFGQGTRLTVV.

The chain carries TRBV24-1 and TRBJ2-3; TRBD1 might be the D (6 bases). CDR1 and CDR2 (germline): KGHDR, SFDVKD. This CDR3 spans 16 amino acids. The germline V and J ends were trimmed by 1 base and 6 bases, with 16 bases remaining between them. CDR3 sequence (DNA): TGTGCCACCAGTGATTTATCCCCAGGGGTAATTGATACGCAGTATTTT. It specifies CATSDLSPGVIDTQYF.

The gene calls are TRBV18 and TRBJ1-5, with 10 bases that match TRBD1. This CDR3 contains 15 residues. V was clipped by 3 bases and J by 3 bases; unmatched bases: 2. Germline loops: CDR1 KGHSH, CDR2 LQKENI. CDR3 in DNA: TGTGCCAGCTCACCGGGACAGGGGTACAATCAGCCCCAGCATTTT. As protein: CASSPGQGYNQPQHF.

The chain combines TRBV28 with TRBJ2-4; TRBD1 aligns across 10 bases. The J segment lost 9 bases and the V segment lost 3 bases, leaving 11 bases of the junction unmatched. CDR3 length: 16 amino acids. Germline lookup yields CDR1 MDHEN and CDR2 SYDVKM. CDR3 region: CASSFGPTDRGIIQYF. The CDR3 nucleotides are TGTGCCAGCAGTTTTGGCCCCACGGACAGGGGGATCATTCAGTACTTC.

The V call is TRBV6-4, the J call TRBJ2-1; a weak D match, TRBD2 (5 bases). The CDR3 spans 15 residues. V gave up 0 bases and J gave up 5 bases, with 11 bases separating them. Per the germline V gene, CDR1 is MRHNA and CDR2 is SNTAGT. The CDR3 loop reads CASSDSGSVHNEQFF. The CDR3 DNA sequence: TGTGCCAGCAGTGACTCGGGTAGCGTGCACAATGAGCAGTTCTTC.

The gene calls are TRBV7-9 and TRBJ1-3; 8 bases agree with TRBD1. This CDR3 comprises 15 residues. V was pared by 3 bases and J by 2 bases, with 3 bases of the junction left unmatched. Germline values: CDR1 SEHNR, CDR2 FQNEAQ (reference sequence). This chain's CDR3 is CASSFSTGAGNTIYF. DNA of the CDR3: TGTGCCAGCAGCTTCTCGACAGGGGCTGGAAACACCATATATTTT.

The CDR3 DNA sequence: TGTGCCAGCAGCCCCGGGACAGGGAATCAGCCCCAGCATTTT. It yields the protein CASSPGTGNQPQHF. The chain links TRBV2 to TRBJ1-5; 9 bases fit TRBD1. This CDR3 has 14 residues. The V gene's germline CDR1 is SNHLY and CDR2 FYNNEI. The V and J ends lost 6 bases and 4 bases, in that order; junction bases with no gene match: 4.

The gene calls are TRBV28 and TRBJ2-7, with no clear D. CDR3 length equals 15 residues. With 4 bases removed from V and 3 bases from J, the gap between germline ends came to 16 bases. CDR1 and CDR2 (germline): MDHEN, SYDVKM. As DNA, the CDR3 is TGTGCCAGCAGTTCCTCGCGGTGGGTCCGCTACGAGCAGTACGTC. Translated: CASSSSRWVRYEQYV.

The chain joins TRBV4-2 to TRBJ2-2; 9 bases are shared with TRBD2. After removal of 1 base from V and 6 bases from J, the junction contained 12 bases not matched to a gene. The CDR3 extends over 18 amino acids. CDR1 is LGHNA, CDR2 YNFKEQ, per germline. CDR3 nucleotide sequence: TGTGCCAGCAGCCAAGGCCAGGGGTCAGCGGGGGGCCCCGGGGAGCTGTTTTTT. It specifies CASSQGQGSAGGPGELFF.

The V gene is TRBV2, the J gene TRBJ1-2; D not resolved. The CDR3 sequence is 14 residues long. Trimming took 6 bases from V and 3 from J, leaving 14 bases between them. Germline CDR1 reads SNHLY; CDR2 reads FYNNEI. The CDR3 nucleotides are TGTGCCAGCAGGGAGTCGCCTGATTACTATGGCTACACCTTC. Translation: CASRESPDYYGYTF.

V usage is TRBV7-9 and J usage is TRBJ2-1, with TRBD1 matching over 9 bases. Germline V gene data show CDR1 as SEHNR and CDR2 as FQNEAQ (reference sequence). This CDR3 has 16 residues. The ends lost 1 base at V and 9 bases at J; junction bases unmatched: 10. For the CDR3, the DNA is TGTGCCAGCAGCTTAGACGCGGGACAGGGTTCGAGTGAGCAGTTCTTC. Translation gives CASSLDAGQGSSEQFF.

In this sample, this clone turned up a few times. The chain has TRBV27 and TRBJ1-6; 7 bases agree with TRBD1. Germline lookup yields CDR1 MNHEY and CDR2 SMNVEV (reference sequence). The V and J ends lost 6 bases and 7 bases, in that order; junction bases with no gene match: 9. CDR3 length: 15 amino acids. The CDR3 DNA sequence: TGTGCCAGCAGGGCCCCCGGGACAGAAAATTCACCCCTCCACTTT. It encodes CASRAPGTENSPLHF.